This entry lists 8 T cell receptor beta chains sequenced from one sample in a study of human T cells and chemical hapten exposure. TCRdb re-called the RACE reads with MiXCR, one entry per CDR3 protein. The sample consists of some 89,000 distinct CDR3 sequences, roughly a quarter of them appearing once. Time point denoted: patch test 3, about 24 weeks after DPC sensitization. The treatment denotes: therapeutic diphenylcyclopropenone sensitization with weekly scalp DPC. The input for sequencing was whole blood, taken in connection with sensitization to the hapten diphenylcyclopropenone (DPC). The receptors derive from a man aged 40-55 years with alopecia areata. Some clones in this sample may be carry-over from other donors' samples.

This chain links TRBV5-5 with TRBJ1-2; D is perhaps TRBD1 (5 bases). The ends were cut back, 3 bases at V and 8 bases at J, with 20 bases in the middle. The V gene's germline CDR1 is SGHKS and CDR2 YYEKEE (reference sequence). The CDR3 covers 15 residues. In nucleotides, the CDR3 is TGTGCCAGCAGCTCTTACGGGACGGCCTGTGGAGGCTACACCTTC. Amino acid sequence: CASSSYGTACGGYTF.

The table lists this clonotype with a few counts. The rearrangement uses TRBV12-3 or TRBV12-4 and TRBJ1-5, with TRBD1 matching over 10 bases. V was clipped by 2 bases and J by 4 bases; unmatched bases: 5. CDR3 size: 16 residues. CDR3 bases: TGTGCCAGCAGTTTATCCGGGACAGGGGTTAATCAGCCCCAGCATTTT. Protein sequence: CASSLSGTGVNQPQHF.

The chain carries TRBV6-5 and TRBJ1-6; D gene unclear. The CDR3 covers 16 residues. Per the germline V gene, CDR1 is MNHEY and CDR2 is SVGAGI. V shed 4 bases and J shed 0 bases, with 10 bases lying between them. The CDR3 sequence: CASSFAQSSYNSPLHF. In DNA form, the CDR3 reads TGTGCCAGCAGTTTCGCTCAAAGCTCCTATAATTCACCCCTCCACTTT.

The gene calls are TRBV27 and TRBJ2-7; TRBD2 aligns across 11 bases. The germline gives CDR1 MNHEY, CDR2 SMNVEV (reference sequence). Germline trimming cut 1 base from V and 3 bases from J; bases unmatched to any gene: 2. This CDR3 is 15 amino acids long. The CDR3 is CASSLLTSGNYEQYF. The CDR3 DNA reads as TGTGCCAGCAGTTTATTGACTAGCGGGAACTACGAGCAGTACTTC.

As to this clonotype: At one boundary the junction diverges from the germline segment, which might be a read error. This chain connects TRBV7-9 to TRBJ2-1; D may be TRBD2 (7 bases). The germline CDR1 and CDR2 sequences are SEHNR and FQNEAQ (reference sequence). The CDR3 totals 13 residues. The CDR3 loop reads CASSLAREAGQPF. DNA of the CDR3: TGTGCCAGCAGCTTAGCGCGGGAAGCGGGACAACCTTTC.

This clonotype was seen a few times. The chain carries TRBV25-1 and TRBJ2-7; TRBD2 matches at 11 bases. V was clipped by 2 bases and J by 3 bases; unmatched bases: 3. The CDR3 length is 15 residues. Germline V CDR1 and CDR2: MGHDK, SYGVNS. The CDR3 nucleotides are TGTGCCAGCAGTGAAGGACTAGCGGGCAACTACGAGCAGTACTTC. Amino acids: CASSEGLAGNYEQYF.

J is TRBJ2-1 and V is TRBV28, with 8 bases lining up with TRBD2. Germline-derived CDR1 and CDR2 are MDHEN and SYDVKM. This CDR3 region has 14 residues. V dropped 8 bases and J dropped 12; count of bases not matched to a gene: 15. The CDR3 nucleotides are TGTGCCAGCGAAACCGGGACTAGTCGGATTGGGCAGTTCTTC. Residues: CASETGTSRIGQFF.

The rearrangement links TRBV14 to TRBJ2-7, with 10 nucleotides matching TRBD1. The CDR3 is 14 residues long. With V trimmed by 3 bases and J by 2 bases, 1 base remained unmatched. The germline V gene has CDR1 SGHDN and CDR2 FVKESK. CDR3 sequence: CASSHGTGAYEQYF. In DNA, the CDR3 is TGTGCCAGCAGCCACGGGACAGGGGCCTACGAGCAGTACTTC.